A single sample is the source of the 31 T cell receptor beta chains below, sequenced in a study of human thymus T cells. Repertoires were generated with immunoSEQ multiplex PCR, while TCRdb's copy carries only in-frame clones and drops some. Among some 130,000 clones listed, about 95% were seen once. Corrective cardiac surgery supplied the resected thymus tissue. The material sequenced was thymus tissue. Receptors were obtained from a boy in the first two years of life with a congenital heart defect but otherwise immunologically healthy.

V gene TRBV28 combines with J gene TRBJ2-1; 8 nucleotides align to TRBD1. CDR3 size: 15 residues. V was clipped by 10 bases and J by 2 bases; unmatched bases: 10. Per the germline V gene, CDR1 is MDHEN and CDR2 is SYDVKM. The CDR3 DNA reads TGTGCCACCCTTACGACAGGGGCGGCCTACAATGAGCAGTTCTTC. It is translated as CATLTTGAAYNEQFF.

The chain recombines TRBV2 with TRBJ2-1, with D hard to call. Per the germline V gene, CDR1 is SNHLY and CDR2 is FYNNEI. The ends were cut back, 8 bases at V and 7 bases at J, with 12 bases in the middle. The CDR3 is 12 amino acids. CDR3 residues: CASCRAGNEQFF. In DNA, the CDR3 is TGTGCCAGCTGTAGGGCCGGGAATGAGCAGTTCTTC.

The CDR3 region is CASSLDPSGGTGELFF. The CDR3 nucleotides are TGCGCCAGCAGCTTGGACCCTAGCGGGGGCACCGGGGAGCTGTTTTTT. The chain links TRBV5-1 to TRBJ2-2; 10 bases match TRBD2. Per the germline V gene, CDR1 is SGHRS and CDR2 is YFSETQ. This CDR3 contains 16 residues. J lost 4 bases, V lost 0 bases, and 3 bases had no gene match.

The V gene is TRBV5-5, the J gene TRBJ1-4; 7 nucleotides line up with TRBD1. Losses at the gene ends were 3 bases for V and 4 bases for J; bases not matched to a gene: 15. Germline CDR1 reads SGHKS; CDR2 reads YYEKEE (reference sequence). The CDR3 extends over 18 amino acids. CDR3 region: CASSCGSFRGQDNEKLFF. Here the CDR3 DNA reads TGTGCCAGCAGCTGCGGAAGTTTTAGAGGACAGGATAATGAAAAACTGTTTTTT.

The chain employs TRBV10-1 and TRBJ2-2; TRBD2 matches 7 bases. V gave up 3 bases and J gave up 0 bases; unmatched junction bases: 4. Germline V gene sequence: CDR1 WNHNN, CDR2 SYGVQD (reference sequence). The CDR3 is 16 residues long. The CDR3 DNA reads TGCGCCAGCAGTGAAGCTAGCGGCGCGAACACCGGGGAGCTGTTTTTT. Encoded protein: CASSEASGANTGELFF.

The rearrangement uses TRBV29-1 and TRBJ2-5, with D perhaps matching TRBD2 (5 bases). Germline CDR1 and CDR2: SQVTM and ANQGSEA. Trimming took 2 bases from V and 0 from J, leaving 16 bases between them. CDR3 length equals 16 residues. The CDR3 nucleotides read TGCAGCGTTGAAATAGGTGGGCGGGCTTACCAAGAGACCCAGTACTTC. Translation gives CSVEIGGRAYQETQYF.

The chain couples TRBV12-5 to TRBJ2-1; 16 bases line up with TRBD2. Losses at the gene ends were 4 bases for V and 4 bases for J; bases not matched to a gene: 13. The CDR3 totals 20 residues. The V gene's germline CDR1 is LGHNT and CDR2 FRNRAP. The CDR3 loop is CASGSGPGLAGGRIYNEQFF. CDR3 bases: TGTGCTAGTGGTTCCGGTCCGGGACTAGCGGGGGGGCGGATTTACAATGAGCAGTTCTTC.

The CDR3 sequence: CASSLGQGAYLNTEAFF. The CDR3 region has the DNA TGCGCCAGCAGCCTCGGACAGGGGGCCTACCTGAACACTGAAGCTTTCTTT. This sequence joins TRBV5-1 and TRBJ1-1, with 11 bases aligning to TRBD1. Germline CDR1 SGHRS, CDR2 YFSETQ. V gave up 4 bases and J gave up 0 bases; unmatched junction bases: 8. The CDR3 extends over 17 amino acids.

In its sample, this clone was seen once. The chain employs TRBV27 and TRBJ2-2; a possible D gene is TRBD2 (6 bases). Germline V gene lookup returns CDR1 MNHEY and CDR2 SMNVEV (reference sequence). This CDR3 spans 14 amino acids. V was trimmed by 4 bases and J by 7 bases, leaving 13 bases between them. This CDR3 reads CASSSRGVVGELFF. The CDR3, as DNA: TGTGCCAGCAGTTCCCGCGGGGTGGTCGGGGAGCTGTTTTTT.

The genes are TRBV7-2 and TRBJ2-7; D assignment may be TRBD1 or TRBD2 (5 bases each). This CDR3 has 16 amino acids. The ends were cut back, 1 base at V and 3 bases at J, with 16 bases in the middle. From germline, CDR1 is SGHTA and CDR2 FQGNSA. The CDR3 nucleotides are TGTGCCAGCAGCTTAGACCGGGGCCTCACCTACTACGAGCAGTACTTC. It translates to CASSLDRGLTYYEQYF.

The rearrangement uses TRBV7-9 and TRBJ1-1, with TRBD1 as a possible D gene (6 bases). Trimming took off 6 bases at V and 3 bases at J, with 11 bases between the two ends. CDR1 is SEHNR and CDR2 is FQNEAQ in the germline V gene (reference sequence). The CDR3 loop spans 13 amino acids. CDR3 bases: TGTGCCAGCAGGCGGGGGCCGGACACTGAAGCTTTCTTT. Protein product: CASRRGPDTEAFF.

The CDR3 is CASSQESARQPQHF. In DNA form, the CDR3 reads TGCGCCAGCAGCCAAGAGTCGGCAAGACAGCCCCAGCATTTT. The chain couples TRBV4-3 to TRBJ1-5, with unresolved D. Germline-derived CDR1 and CDR2 are LGHNA and YSLEER. V was cut by 0 bases and J by 7 bases, with 10 bases left in between. This CDR3 has 14 amino acids.

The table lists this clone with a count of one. The CDR3 bases are TGTGCCAGCAGTTACGGCGGGGACGGCTCCTACGAGCAGTACTTC. Encoded protein: CASSYGGDGSYEQYF. The chain couples TRBV6-5 to TRBJ2-7; maybe TRBD2 (6 bases). Trimming removed 2 bases from V and 0 bases from J, with 11 bases in between. The germline CDR1 and CDR2 sequences are MNHEY and SVGAGI. CDR3 length equals 15 residues.

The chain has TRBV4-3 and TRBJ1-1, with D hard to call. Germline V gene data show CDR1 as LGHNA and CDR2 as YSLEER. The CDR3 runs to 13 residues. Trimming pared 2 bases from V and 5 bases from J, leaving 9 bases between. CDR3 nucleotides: TGCGCCAGCAGCCAAACACTCACGACTGAAGCTTTCTTT. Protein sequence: CASSQTLTTEAFF.

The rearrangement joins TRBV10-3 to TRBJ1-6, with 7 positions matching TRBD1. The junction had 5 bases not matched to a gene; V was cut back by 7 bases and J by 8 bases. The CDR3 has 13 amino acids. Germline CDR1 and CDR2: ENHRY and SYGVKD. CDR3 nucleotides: TGTGCCATCAAAGGGGGCGCCGATTCACCCCTCCACTTT. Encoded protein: CAIKGGADSPLHF.

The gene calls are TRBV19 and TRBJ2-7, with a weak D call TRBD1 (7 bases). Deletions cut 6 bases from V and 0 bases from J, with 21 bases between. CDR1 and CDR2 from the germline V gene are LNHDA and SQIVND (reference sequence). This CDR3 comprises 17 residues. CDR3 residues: CASSPRLRDSYSYEQYF. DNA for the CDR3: TGTGCCAGTAGCCCACGGTTGCGGGACAGCTACTCCTACGAGCAGTACTTC.

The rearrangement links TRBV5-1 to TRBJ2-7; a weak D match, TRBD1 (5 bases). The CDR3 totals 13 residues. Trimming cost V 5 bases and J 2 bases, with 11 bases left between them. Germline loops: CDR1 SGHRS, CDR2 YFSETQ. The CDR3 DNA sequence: TGCGCCAGCAGGGTCGAAGGGGCCTACGAGCAGTACTTC. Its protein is CASRVEGAYEQYF.

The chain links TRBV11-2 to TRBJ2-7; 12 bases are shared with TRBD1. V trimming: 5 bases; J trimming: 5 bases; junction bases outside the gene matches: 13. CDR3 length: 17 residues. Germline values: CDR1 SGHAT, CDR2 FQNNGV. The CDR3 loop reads CASSKGTGGAGPHEQYF. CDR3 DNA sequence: TGTGCCAGCAGCAAAGGGACAGGGGGCGCGGGTCCCCACGAGCAGTACTTC.

CDR3 nucleotide sequence: TGCGCCAGCAGCGATGAGGCCTTCCAAGAGACCCAGTACTTC. It encodes CASSDEAFQETQYF. The chain is built from TRBV5-1 and TRBJ2-5; D call uncertain. Germline V gives CDR1 SGHRS, CDR2 YFSETQ. CDR3 length: 14 amino acids. The V end lost 4 bases, the J end lost 1 base, and 11 bases lay between the germline ends.

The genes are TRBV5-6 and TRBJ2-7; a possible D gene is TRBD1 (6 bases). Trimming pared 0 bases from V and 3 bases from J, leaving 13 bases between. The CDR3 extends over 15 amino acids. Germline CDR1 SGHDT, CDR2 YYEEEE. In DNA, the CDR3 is TGTGCCAGCAGCTTGGCCTGGGGGCTGCTCTACGAGCAGTACTTC. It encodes CASSLAWGLLYEQYF.

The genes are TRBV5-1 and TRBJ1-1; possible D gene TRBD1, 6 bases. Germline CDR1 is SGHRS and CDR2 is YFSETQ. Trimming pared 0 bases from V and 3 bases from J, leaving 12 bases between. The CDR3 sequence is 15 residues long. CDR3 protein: CASSLAGGADTEAFF. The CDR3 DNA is TGCGCCAGCAGCTTGGCGGGGGGCGCGGACACTGAAGCTTTCTTT.

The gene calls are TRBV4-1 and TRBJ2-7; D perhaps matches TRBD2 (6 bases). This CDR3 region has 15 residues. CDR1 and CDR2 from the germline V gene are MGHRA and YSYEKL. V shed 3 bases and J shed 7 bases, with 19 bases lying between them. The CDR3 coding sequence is TGCGCCAGCAGCCAGGCAAGCGTGGGGGGTAGTGAGCAGTACTTC. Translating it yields CASSQASVGGSEQYF.

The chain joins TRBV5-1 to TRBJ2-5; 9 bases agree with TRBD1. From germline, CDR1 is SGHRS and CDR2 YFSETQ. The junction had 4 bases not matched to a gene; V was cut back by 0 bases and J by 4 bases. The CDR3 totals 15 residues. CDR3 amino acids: CASSLAQGARETQYF. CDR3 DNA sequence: TGCGCCAGCAGCTTGGCACAGGGGGCGCGAGAGACCCAGTACTTC.

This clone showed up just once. CDR3: CASSLGSDTEAFF. Written as DNA, the CDR3 is TGTGCCAGCAGCTTAGGGAGTGACACTGAAGCTTTCTTT. The chain links TRBV7-9 to TRBJ1-1, with D hard to call. CDR1 is SEHNR and CDR2 is FQNEAQ in the germline V gene (reference sequence). This CDR3 region has 13 residues. V was pared by 1 base and J by 3 bases, with 6 bases between.

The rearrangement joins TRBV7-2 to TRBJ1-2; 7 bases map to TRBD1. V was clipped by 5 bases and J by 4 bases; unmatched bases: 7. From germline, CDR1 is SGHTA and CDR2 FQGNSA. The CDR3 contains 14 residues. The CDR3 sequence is CASSQDRVSYGYTF. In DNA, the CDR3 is TGTGCCAGCAGCCAAGACAGGGTTTCCTATGGCTACACCTTC. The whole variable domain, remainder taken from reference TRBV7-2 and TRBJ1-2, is GAGVSQSPSNKVTEKGKDVELRCDPISGHTALYWYRQSLGQGLEFLIYFQGNSAPDKSGLPSDRFSAERTGGSVSTLTIQRTQQEDSAVYLCASSQDRVSYGYTFGSGTRLTVV.

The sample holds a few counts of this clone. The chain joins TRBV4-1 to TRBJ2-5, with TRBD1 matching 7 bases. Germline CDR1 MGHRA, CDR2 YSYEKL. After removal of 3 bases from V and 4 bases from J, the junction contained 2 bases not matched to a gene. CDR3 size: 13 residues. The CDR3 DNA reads TGCGCCAGCAGCCACCGACAGGGAGAGACCCAGTACTTC. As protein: CASSHRQGETQYF.

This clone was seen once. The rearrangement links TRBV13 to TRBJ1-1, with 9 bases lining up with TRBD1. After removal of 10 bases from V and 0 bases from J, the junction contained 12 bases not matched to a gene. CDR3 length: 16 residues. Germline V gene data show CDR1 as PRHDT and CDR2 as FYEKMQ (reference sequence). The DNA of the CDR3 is TGTGCCACCCCCGACGAACAGGGGGCGATGAACACTGAAGCTTTCTTT. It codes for CATPDEQGAMNTEAFF.

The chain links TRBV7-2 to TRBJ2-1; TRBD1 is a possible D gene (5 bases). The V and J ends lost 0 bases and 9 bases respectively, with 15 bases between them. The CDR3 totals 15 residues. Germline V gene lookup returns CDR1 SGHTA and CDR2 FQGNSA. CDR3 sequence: CASSLAPLAQGEQFF. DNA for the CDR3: TGTGCCAGCAGCTTAGCGCCTTTAGCCCAGGGTGAGCAGTTCTTC.

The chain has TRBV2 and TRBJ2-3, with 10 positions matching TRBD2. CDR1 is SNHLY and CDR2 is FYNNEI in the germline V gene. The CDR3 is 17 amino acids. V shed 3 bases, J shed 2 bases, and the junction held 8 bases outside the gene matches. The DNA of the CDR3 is TGTGCCAGCAGTGACCTCCTAGCGGGGGTTTACACAGATACGCAGTATTTT. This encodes CASSDLLAGVYTDTQYF.

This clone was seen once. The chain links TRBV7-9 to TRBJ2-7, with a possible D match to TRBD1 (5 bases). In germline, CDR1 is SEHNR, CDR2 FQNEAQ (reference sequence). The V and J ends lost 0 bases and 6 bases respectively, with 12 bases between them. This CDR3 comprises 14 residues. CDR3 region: CASSLADNGFEQYF. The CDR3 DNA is TGTGCCAGCAGCTTAGCGGACAATGGGTTCGAGCAGTACTTC.

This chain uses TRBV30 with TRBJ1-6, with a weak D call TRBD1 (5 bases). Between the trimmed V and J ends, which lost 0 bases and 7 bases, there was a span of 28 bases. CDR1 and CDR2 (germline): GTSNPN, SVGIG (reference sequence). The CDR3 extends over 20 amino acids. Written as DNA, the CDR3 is TGTGCCTGGAGTGTACGAAGTCGGCAGGGAAAGTCCAAATTGAATTCACCCCTCCACTTT. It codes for CAWSVRSRQGKSKLNSPLHF.